Shown below are 27 T cell receptor beta chains from a single sample sequenced in a study of blood T cells in healthy people across ages. Primers used in a second PCR of about 6 to 11 cycles were a sample-barcoded 5' primer and a J-beta primer mix. TCRdb redid the calling of the 5' RACE reads with MiXCR, one entry per CDR3 protein. The sample records 730,000 or so distinct CDR3 sequences, 35% to 50% being singletons. Sequencing was done on a sample of blood. Every receptor here comes from an elderly man in good health.

This clonotype was counted a few times. The V gene is TRBV20-1, the J gene TRBJ1-6; 9 nucleotides align to TRBD1. CDR1 is DFQATT, CDR2 SNEGSKA, per germline (reference sequence). V was pared by 6 bases and J by 4 bases, with 4 bases of the junction left unmatched. This CDR3 region has 14 residues. The CDR3 spells CSAWDRAYNSPLHF. The CDR3 nucleotides are TGCAGTGCCTGGGACAGGGCTTATAATTCACCCCTCCACTTT.

The CDR3 spells CATSYPGEPNTQYF. In nucleotides, the CDR3 is TGTGCCACCAGTTACCCGGGGGAGCCGAATACGCAGTATTTT. The chain links TRBV24-1 to TRBJ2-3, with D perhaps TRBD2 (6 bases). The CDR3 is made up of 14 amino acids. Germline CDR1 reads KGHDR; CDR2 reads SFDVKD. The V and J ends lost 6 bases and 7 bases respectively, with 16 bases between them.

The V call is TRBV9, the J call TRBJ2-2, with unresolved D. The CDR3 is 14 residues long. Trimming took 0 bases from V and 5 from J, leaving 8 bases between them. Germline V CDR1 and CDR2: SGDLS, YYNGEE. The CDR3 nucleotides are TGTGCCAGCAGCGTAGCTTTAGGAACCGGGGAGCTGTTTTTT. The encoded protein is CASSVALGTGELFF.

This clonotype was found many times. V is TRBV29-1 and J is TRBJ2-7; TRBD2 is a possible D gene (7 bases). Germline values: CDR1 SQVTM, CDR2 ANQGSEA. Deletions cut 7 bases from V and 7 bases from J, with 20 bases between. This CDR3 is built from 13 residues. CDR3 region: CSAKGGTQREQYF. DNA for the CDR3: TGCAGCGCTAAGGGGGGGACGCAGAGGGAGCAGTACTTC.

This clonotype appeared a few times. The rearrangement links TRBV11-2 to TRBJ2-7; 8 nucleotides match TRBD2. In germline, CDR1 is SGHAT, CDR2 FQNNGV. The CDR3 length is 18 residues. The J segment lost 4 bases and the V segment lost 0 bases, leaving 14 bases of the junction unmatched. The CDR3 loop reads CASSLDQPQRGISYEQYF. CDR3 DNA: TGTGCCAGCAGCTTAGATCAACCCCAGCGGGGGATATCTTACGAGCAGTACTTC. Drawing the rest from reference TRBV11-2 and TRBJ2-7, the complete variable domain is EAGVAQSPRYKIIEKRQSVAFWCNPISGHATLYWYQQILGQGPKLLIQFQNNGVVDDSQLPKDRFSAERLKGVDSTLKIQPAKLEDSAVYLCASSLDQPQRGISYEQYFGPGTRLTVT.

This clonotype was counted between two and nine times. The V and J genes are TRBV6-6 and TRBJ2-3; tentatively, D is TRBD1 (5 bases). Germline CDR1 is MNHNY and CDR2 is SVGAGI (reference sequence). V was pared by 2 bases and J by 4 bases, with 13 bases between. This CDR3 spans 15 amino acids. The CDR3 DNA is TGTGCCAGCAGTTACCTGGTAGGGGCCCCAGATACGCAGTATTTT. It is translated as CASSYLVGAPDTQYF.

The rearrangement uses TRBV11-2 and TRBJ2-7, with 10 nucleotides matching TRBD1. The J call could be wrong; TRBJ2-5 is a better fit for the DNA end. CDR1 is SGHAT, CDR2 FQNNGV, per germline. The CDR3 spans 15 residues. The CDR3, as DNA: TGTGCCAGCAGCGTCGGGACAGGGGATGTAGAGACCCAGTACTTC. Its translation is CASSVGTGDVETQYF.

Only one count was recorded for this clonotype. The CDR3 sequence: CATALIATSGSRYEQYF. The CDR3 nucleotides are TGTGCCACCGCACTCATCGCGACTAGCGGGAGTCGGTACGAGCAGTACTTC. This rearrangement joins TRBV5-5 to TRBJ2-7, with 12 bases identical to TRBD2. CDR1 and CDR2 (germline): SGHKS, YYEKEE (reference sequence). Unmatched junction bases numbered 17, after V lost 9 bases and J lost 4 bases. The CDR3 extends over 17 amino acids.

The V and J genes are TRBV6-1 and TRBJ1-2, with D possibly TRBD1 on 6 matching bases. CDR1 is MNHNS and CDR2 is SASEGT in the germline V gene. CDR3 length equals 14 residues. V was shortened by 2 bases and J by 6 bases, with 13 bases between the two germline ends. CDR3 amino acids: CASSELEWGHGYTF. The CDR3 nucleotides are TGTGCCAGCAGTGAACTTGAATGGGGGCATGGCTACACCTTC.

V usage is TRBV4-2 and J usage is TRBJ2-2; possible D gene TRBD1, 6 bases. The V end was cut by 1 base, the J end by 2 bases, with 11 bases between. CDR1 and CDR2 from the germline V gene are LGHNA and YNFKEQ. CDR3 length: 16 residues. The CDR3 DNA sequence: TGTGCCAGCAGCCAAGGTCGACAGGTTAACACCGGGGAGCTGTTTTTT. Protein sequence: CASSQGRQVNTGELFF.

The chain joins TRBV7-2 to TRBJ2-1, with TRBD2 identical over 9 bases. The CDR3 spans 15 residues. From germline, CDR1 is SGHTA and CDR2 FQGNSA. V lost 4 bases and J lost 6; bases outside the gene matches: 7. DNA of the CDR3: TGTGCCAGCAGCTCAGGGACTAGCCCCGTCAATGAGCAGTTCTTC. It specifies CASSSGTSPVNEQFF.

The sample holds a few counts of this clonotype. V and J are TRBV24-1 and TRBJ2-1; tentatively, D is TRBD2 (6 bases). The length of the CDR3 is 15 residues. The ends were cut back, 5 bases at V and 4 bases at J, with 14 bases in the middle. Germline V gene sequence: CDR1 KGHDR, CDR2 SFDVKD. In nucleotides, the CDR3 is TGTGCCACCAGTGTCCGGGGCGGGATTTACAATGAGCAGTTCTTC. This gives the protein CATSVRGGIYNEQFF.

This clonotype was picked up many times. The genes are TRBV6-2 or TRBV6-3 and TRBJ2-1; TRBD2 agrees at 13 bases. The germline gives CDR1 MNHEY, CDR2 SVGEGT. This CDR3 is built from 16 residues. The junction had 9 bases not matched to a gene; V was cut back by 6 bases and J by 7 bases. The CDR3 DNA reads TGTGCCAGCAGACAGCAACTAGCGGGAGGGCCGAATGAGCAGTTCTTC. It encodes CASRQQLAGGPNEQFF.

This chain uses TRBV20-1 with TRBJ1-1; TRBD1 is a possible D gene (5 bases). V was pared by 0 bases and J by 8 bases, with 13 bases between. This CDR3 spans 13 amino acids. CDR1 is DFQATT, CDR2 SNEGSKA, per germline (reference sequence). The CDR3 here is CSARDPGDREAFF. The CDR3 bases are TGCAGTGCTAGAGATCCTGGGGACCGGGAAGCTTTCTTT.

The CDR3: CSARVTSGELASTDTQYF. The CDR3 bases are TGCAGTGCTAGAGTGACTAGCGGGGAGTTAGCTAGCACAGATACGCAGTATTTT. This chain joins TRBV20-1 and TRBJ2-3; 11 positions match TRBD2. Germline V gives CDR1 DFQATT, CDR2 SNEGSKA (reference sequence). The CDR3 sequence is 18 residues long. The J segment lost 0 bases and the V segment lost 1 base, leaving 9 bases of the junction unmatched.

The chain is built from TRBV7-2 and TRBJ2-7, with 8 bases aligning to TRBD2. Trimming at V came to 3 bases and at J to 2 bases, leaving 12 bases not matched to a gene. Germline V CDR1 and CDR2: SGHTA, FQGNSA. The CDR3 is made up of 17 amino acids. The CDR3 sequence: CASSFTAPTSGPYEQYF. DNA for the CDR3: TGTGCCAGCAGCTTTACTGCCCCAACTAGCGGCCCCTACGAGCAGTACTTC.

The chain joins TRBV29-1 to TRBJ2-7, with 9 bases that match TRBD2. J was trimmed by 6 bases and V by 4 bases; bases with no gene match: 10. This CDR3 is built from 14 residues. Germline V gene sequence: CDR1 SQVTM, CDR2 ANQGSEA. In DNA form, the CDR3 reads TGCAGCGTTGGGGGCGGGAGGGCCCGGGGCGAGCAGTACTTC. This gives the protein CSVGGGRARGEQYF.

This clonotype was detected ten times or more. J is TRBJ2-6 and V is TRBV20-1; tentative D call: TRBD1 (5 bases). Germline loops: CDR1 DFQATT, CDR2 SNEGSKA (reference sequence). Trimming removed 4 bases from V and 1 base from J, with 5 bases in between. The CDR3 is made up of 13 amino acids. The chain's CDR3 is CSATGSGANVLTF. In DNA, the CDR3 is TGCAGTGCTACAGGGTCTGGGGCCAACGTCCTGACTTTC.

V usage is TRBV7-9 and J usage is TRBJ2-3; 7 bases agree with TRBD2. The J segment lost 2 bases and the V segment lost 4 bases, leaving 9 bases of the junction unmatched. This CDR3 region has 16 residues. Per germline, CDR1 SEHNR and CDR2 FQNEAQ (reference sequence). CDR3 nucleotides: TGTGCCAGCAGCTCCGGACCAGCGGGGCTCACAGATACGCAGTATTTT. It codes for CASSSGPAGLTDTQYF.

The V call is TRBV29-1, the J call TRBJ2-1; maybe TRBD2 (6 bases). V lost 6 bases, J lost 11 bases, and 20 bases lay in between. Germline V gene sequence: CDR1 SQVTM, CDR2 ANQGSEA. The length of the CDR3 is 13 residues. Here the CDR3 reads CSVAGGAEFKQFF. DNA of the CDR3: TGCAGCGTAGCGGGCGGGGCAGAGTTCAAGCAGTTCTTC.

The rearrangement joins TRBV2 to TRBJ2-1, with 8 bases identical to TRBD2. This CDR3 contains 15 residues. V was clipped by 2 bases and J by 4 bases; unmatched bases: 4. Germline-derived CDR1 and CDR2 are SNHLY and FYNNEI. The CDR3 spells CASSEFGGGYNEQFF. Here the CDR3 DNA reads TGTGCCAGCAGTGAATTCGGGGGGGGTTACAATGAGCAGTTCTTC.

This clonotype was observed at least ten times. V gene TRBV6-5 combines with J gene TRBJ2-3; maybe TRBD2 (5 bases). V dropped 6 bases and J dropped 2 bases, with 9 bases sitting between them. CDR1 is MNHEY, CDR2 SVGAGI, per germline. The CDR3 has 13 amino acids. CDR3 protein: CASRRGLTDTQYF. As DNA, the CDR3 is TGTGCCAGCAGACGAGGGCTCACAGATACGCAGTATTTT.

This clonotype was observed a handful of times. This chain joins TRBV7-2 and TRBJ2-1; D uncertain. The CDR3 runs to 15 residues. Trimming left V 1 base short and J 0 bases short, with 7 bases between. The germline CDR1 and CDR2 sequences are SGHTA and FQGNSA. CDR3 DNA: TGTGCCAGCAGCTTAGACTGGAGCTCCTACAATGAGCAGTTCTTC. Protein sequence: CASSLDWSSYNEQFF.

The chain links TRBV6-2 or TRBV6-3 to TRBJ2-5, with a possible D match to TRBD1 (6 bases). Germline values: CDR1 MNHEY, CDR2 SVGEGT. Deletions cut 2 bases from V and 3 bases from J, with 10 bases between. This CDR3 is 14 amino acids long. CDR3: CASSYGNREETQYF. In nucleotides, the CDR3 is TGTGCCAGCAGTTACGGGAACAGGGAAGAGACCCAGTACTTC.

This clonotype was seen more than once but under ten times. J is TRBJ2-3 and V is TRBV20-1; D perhaps matches TRBD2 (5 bases). CDR3 size: 15 residues. V dropped 6 bases and J dropped 2 bases, with 18 bases sitting between them. The V gene's germline CDR1 is DFQATT and CDR2 SNEGSKA (reference sequence). The CDR3 region is CSASSLARSTDTQYF. The CDR3 DNA reads as TGCAGTGCCTCCTCCCTAGCCAGATCCACAGATACGCAGTATTTT.

The rearrangement links TRBV4-1 to TRBJ2-1, with D possibly TRBD2 on 6 matching bases. The CDR3 extends over 18 amino acids. V was pared by 1 base and J by 8 bases, with 24 bases between. The germline V gene has CDR1 MGHRA and CDR2 YSYEKL. The CDR3 spells CASSQASLGGNLEYEQFF. The CDR3 DNA reads TGCGCCAGCAGCCAAGCGTCCCTGGGCGGGAATTTGGAATATGAGCAGTTCTTC.

This clonotype was recorded at least ten times. This chain connects TRBV4-3 to TRBJ1-2; D ambiguous. The germline V gene has CDR1 LGHNA and CDR2 YSLEER. V was trimmed by 1 base and J by 2 bases, leaving 8 bases between them. This CDR3 spans 14 amino acids. The DNA for the CDR3 is TGCGCCAGCAGCCAAGCCGCATACAACTATGGCTACACCTTC. This codes for CASSQAAYNYGYTF.